This TCR beta chain was found in a study of T cells in Graves' hyperthyroidism and ophthalmopathy. Study-wide context: Pretreatment peripheral blood was obtained at initial diagnosis.

Amplified regions were TCR beta CDR3 sequences from RNA transcripts. A set of HTBI primers served as the primers for a first-round RT-PCR of the TCR CDR3. Using its own MiXCR run on the multiplex PCR reads, TCRdb lists one record per CDR3 protein. The data hold about 600,000 distinct CDR3 sequences, with roughly 15% observed a single time. Only a few counts were recorded for this clonotype. V dropped 0 bases and J dropped 1 base, with 8 bases sitting between them. The germline gives CDR1 SGHRS, CDR2 YFSETQ. The CDR3 is 15 amino acids. Sequenced material: blood. The clonotype was recovered from a woman between 40 and 55 years old with Graves' ophthalmopathy. V gene TRBV5-1 combines with J gene TRBJ2-1, with D unresolved. The CDR3 reads CASSLDGPSYNEQFF. The CDR3 nucleotides are TGCGCCAGCAGCTTGGACGGGCCATCCTACAATGAGCAGTTCTTC.